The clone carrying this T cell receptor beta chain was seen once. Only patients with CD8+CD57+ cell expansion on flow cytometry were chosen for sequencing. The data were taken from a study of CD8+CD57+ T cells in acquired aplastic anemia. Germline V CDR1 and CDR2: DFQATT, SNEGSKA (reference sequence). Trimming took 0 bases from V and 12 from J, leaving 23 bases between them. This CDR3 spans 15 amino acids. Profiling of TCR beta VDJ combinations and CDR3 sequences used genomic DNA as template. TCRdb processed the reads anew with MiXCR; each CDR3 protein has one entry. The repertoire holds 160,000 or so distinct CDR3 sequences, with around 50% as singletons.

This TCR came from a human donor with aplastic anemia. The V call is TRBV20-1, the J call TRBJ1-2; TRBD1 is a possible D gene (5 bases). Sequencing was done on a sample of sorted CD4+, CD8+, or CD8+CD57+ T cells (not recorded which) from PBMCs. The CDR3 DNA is TGCAGTGCTAGAGATTTGGGCAGGCCCAGGGAAGGCAACACCTTC. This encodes CSARDLGRPREGNTF.